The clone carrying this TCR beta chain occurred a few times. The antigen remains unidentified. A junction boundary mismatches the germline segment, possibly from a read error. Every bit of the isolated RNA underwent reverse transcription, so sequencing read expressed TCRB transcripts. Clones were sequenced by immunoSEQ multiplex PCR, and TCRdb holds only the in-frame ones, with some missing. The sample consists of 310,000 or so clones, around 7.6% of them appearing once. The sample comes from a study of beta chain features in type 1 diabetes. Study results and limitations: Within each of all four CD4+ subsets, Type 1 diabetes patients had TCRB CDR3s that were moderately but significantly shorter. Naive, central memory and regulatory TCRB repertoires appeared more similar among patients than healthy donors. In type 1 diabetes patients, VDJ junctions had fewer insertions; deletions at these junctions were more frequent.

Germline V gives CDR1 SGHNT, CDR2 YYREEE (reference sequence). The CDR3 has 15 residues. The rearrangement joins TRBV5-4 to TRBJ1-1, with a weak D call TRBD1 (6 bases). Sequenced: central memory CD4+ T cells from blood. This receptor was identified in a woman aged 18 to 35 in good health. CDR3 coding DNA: TGCGCCAGCAGCCGGGGGGCAGGACTGAACACTGAAGCTTTCTTT. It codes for CASSRGAGLNTEAFF.